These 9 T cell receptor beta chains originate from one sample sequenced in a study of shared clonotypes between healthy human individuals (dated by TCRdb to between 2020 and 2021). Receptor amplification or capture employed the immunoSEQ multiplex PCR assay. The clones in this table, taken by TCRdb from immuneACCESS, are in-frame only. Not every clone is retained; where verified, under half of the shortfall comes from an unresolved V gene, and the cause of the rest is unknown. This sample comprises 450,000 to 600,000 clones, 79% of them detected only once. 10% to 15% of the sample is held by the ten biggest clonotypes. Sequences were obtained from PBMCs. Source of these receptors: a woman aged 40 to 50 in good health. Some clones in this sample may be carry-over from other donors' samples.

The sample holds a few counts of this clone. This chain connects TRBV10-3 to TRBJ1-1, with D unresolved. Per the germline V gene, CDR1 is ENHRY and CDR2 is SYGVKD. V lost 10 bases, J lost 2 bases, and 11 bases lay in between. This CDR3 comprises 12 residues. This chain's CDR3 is CATSEGNTEAFF. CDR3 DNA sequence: TGTGCCACCTCGGAGGGTAACACTGAAGCTTTCTTT.

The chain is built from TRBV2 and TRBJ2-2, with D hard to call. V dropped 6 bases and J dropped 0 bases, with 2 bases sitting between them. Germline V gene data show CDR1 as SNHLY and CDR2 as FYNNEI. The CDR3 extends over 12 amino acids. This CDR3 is CASSANTGELFF. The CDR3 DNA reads TGTGCCAGCAGCGCGAACACCGGGGAGCTGTTTTTT.

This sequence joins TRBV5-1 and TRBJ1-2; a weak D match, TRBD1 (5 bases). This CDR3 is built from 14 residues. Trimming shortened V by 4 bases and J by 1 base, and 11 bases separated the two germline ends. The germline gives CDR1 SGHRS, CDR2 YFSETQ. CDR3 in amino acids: CASSPPTDNYGYTF. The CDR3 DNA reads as TGCGCCAGCAGCCCTCCGACAGATAACTATGGCTACACCTTC.

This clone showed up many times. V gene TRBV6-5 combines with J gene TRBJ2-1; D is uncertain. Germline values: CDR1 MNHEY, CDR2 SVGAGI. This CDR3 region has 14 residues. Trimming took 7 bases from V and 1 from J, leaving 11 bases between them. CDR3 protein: CASTKFGSYNEQFF. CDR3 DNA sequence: TGTGCCAGCACGAAGTTTGGGTCCTACAATGAGCAGTTCTTC.

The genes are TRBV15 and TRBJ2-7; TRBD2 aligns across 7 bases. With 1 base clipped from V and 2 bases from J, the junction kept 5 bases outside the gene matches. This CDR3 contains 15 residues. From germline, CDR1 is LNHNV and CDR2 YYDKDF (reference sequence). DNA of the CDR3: TGTGCCACCAGCAGAGCGCTAGCGGCAACCTACGAGCAGTACTTC. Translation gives CATSRALAATYEQYF.

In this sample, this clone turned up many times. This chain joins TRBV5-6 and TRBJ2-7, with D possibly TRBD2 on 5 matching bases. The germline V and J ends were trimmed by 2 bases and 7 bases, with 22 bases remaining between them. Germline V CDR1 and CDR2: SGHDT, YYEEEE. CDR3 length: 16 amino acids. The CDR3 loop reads CASSFPGSGKVGEQYF. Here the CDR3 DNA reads TGTGCCAGCAGCTTCCCGGGTTCGGGGAAGGTGGGAGAGCAGTACTTC.

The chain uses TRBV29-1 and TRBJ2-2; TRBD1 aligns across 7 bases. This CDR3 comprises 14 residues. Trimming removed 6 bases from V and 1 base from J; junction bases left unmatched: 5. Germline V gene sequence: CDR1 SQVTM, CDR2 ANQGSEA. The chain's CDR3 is CSVSGTVNTGELFF. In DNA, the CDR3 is TGCAGCGTCTCCGGGACAGTGAACACCGGGGAGCTGTTTTTT.

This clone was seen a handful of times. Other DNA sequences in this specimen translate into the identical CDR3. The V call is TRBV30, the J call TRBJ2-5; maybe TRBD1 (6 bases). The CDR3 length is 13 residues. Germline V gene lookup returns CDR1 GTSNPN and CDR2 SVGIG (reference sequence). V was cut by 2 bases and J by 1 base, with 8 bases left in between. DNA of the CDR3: TGTGCCTGGAGTCCAGGGGCCCAAGAGACCCAGTACTTC. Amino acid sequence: CAWSPGAQETQYF. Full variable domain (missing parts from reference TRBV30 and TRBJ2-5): SQTIHQWPATLVQPVGSPLSLECTVEGTSNPNLYWYRQAAGRGLQLLFYSVGIGQISSEVPQNLSASRPQDRQFILSSKKLLLSDSGFYLCAWSPGAQETQYFGPGTRLLVL.

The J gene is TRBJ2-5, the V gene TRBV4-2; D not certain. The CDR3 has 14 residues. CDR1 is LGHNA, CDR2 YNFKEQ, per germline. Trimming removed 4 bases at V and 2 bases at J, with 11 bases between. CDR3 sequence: CASSPWTGQETQYF. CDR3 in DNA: TGTGCCAGCAGCCCCTGGACCGGTCAAGAGACCCAGTACTTC.